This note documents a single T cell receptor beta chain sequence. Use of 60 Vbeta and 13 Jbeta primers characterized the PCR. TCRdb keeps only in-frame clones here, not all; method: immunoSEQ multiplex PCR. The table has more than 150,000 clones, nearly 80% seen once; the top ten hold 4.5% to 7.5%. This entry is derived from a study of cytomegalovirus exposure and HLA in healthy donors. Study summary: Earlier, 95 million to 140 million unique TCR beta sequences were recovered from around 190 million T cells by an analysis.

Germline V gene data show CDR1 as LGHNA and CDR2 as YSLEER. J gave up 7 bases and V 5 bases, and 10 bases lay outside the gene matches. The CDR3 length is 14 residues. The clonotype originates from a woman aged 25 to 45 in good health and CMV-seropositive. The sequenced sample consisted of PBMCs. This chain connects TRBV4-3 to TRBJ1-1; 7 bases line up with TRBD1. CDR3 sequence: CASSATGIRNEAFF. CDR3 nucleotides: TGCGCCAGCAGCGCGACAGGGATCCGGAATGAAGCTTTCTTT.